This TCR beta chain derives from a study of memory CD4+ T cells and cytomegalovirus serostatus. Overall study results and limits: Suggested: most of the CMV-linked TCR signature lies in CD4+ memory cells. CD4+ memory repertoires contained 67 of 164 reported CMV TCRbeta sequences.

As concerns this clone: What it binds is unknown.

Produced via immunoSEQ multiplex PCR; TCRdb's table is partial and in-frame only. The sample records about 48,000 clones, around 80% being singletons. Germline CDR1 and CDR2: SGDLS and YYNGEE. The length of the CDR3 is 16 residues. The trim removed 0 bases at V and 4 bases at J, leaving 7 bases unmatched. Single viable CD3+CD4+CD8-CD45RO+ cells were sorted as the memory CD4+ T cells. The sequenced material came from memory CD4+ T cells from blood. The clonotype originates from an adult in good health and CMV-seronegative. The chain employs TRBV9 and TRBJ2-3, with TRBD2 identical over 8 bases. CDR3 bases: TGTGCCAGCAGCGTAGCGTCGGGGGGGCCGTCAGATACGCAGTATTTT. It is translated as CASSVASGGPSDTQYF.